This TCR beta chain came from a study of cytomegalovirus exposure and HLA in healthy donors. General observations from the study: According to an earlier analysis, most TCR beta V segments yielded productive rearrangements about 87% or about 30% of the time.

As to this clone: Antigen unknown.

The CDR3 has 12 amino acids. V was clipped by 2 bases and J by 5 bases, with 6 bases between them. CDR1 and CDR2 (germline): SGHRS, YFSETQ. Both 60 Vbeta primers and 13 Jbeta primers went into the PCR. Clones were read by immunoSEQ multiplex PCR, and TCRdb kept only the in-frame ones, dropping some. The sample yields about 190,000 clones, about 80% seen once. V gene TRBV5-1 combines with J gene TRBJ2-3; D remains ambiguous. The TCR sequence derives from a woman aged 45-59 years in good health and CMV-seropositive. Sequencing input: PBMCs. The DNA for the CDR3 is TGCGCCAGCAGCTTTTCAGGAGATACGCAGTATTTT. This encodes CASSFSGDTQYF.